Below are 10 T cell receptor beta chains sequenced from a single sample in a study of regulatory T cells in long-lasting Graves disease. Arm-PCR of CDR3 regions and iRepertoire HTBI primers were the basis on which TCR beta libraries were built. MiXCR, applied by TCRdb to the multiplex PCR reads, yields one record per CDR3 protein. The profile shows around 450,000 distinct CDR3 sequences, about 22% of them singletons. Time point of the sample: persistent/refractory GD, antithyroid drugs over 5 years with positive TRAb. RNA extracted from PBMCs served as the sequencing template. The sample consisted of peripheral blood mononuclear cells (PBMCs), taken when the disease was refractory, from a patient treated with antithyroid drugs. These receptors were taken from a female donor with Graves disease.

The chain couples TRBV13 to TRBJ2-2, with a possible D match to TRBD2 (6 bases). From germline, CDR1 is PRHDT and CDR2 FYEKMQ (reference sequence). The CDR3 spans 14 residues. Deletions cut 6 bases from V and 6 bases from J, with 14 bases between. CDR3 sequence: CASSLARESGELFF. The DNA for the CDR3 is TGTGCCAGCAGTCTTGCTCGGGAGTCCGGGGAGCTGTTTTTT.

This clonotype has ten or more counts. This rearrangement joins TRBV27 to TRBJ2-4; D call uncertain. The CDR3 is 15 residues long. The ends were cut back, 0 bases at V and 0 bases at J, with 6 bases in the middle. Looked up from germline, CDR1 is MNHEY and CDR2 is SMNVEV (reference sequence). CDR3 amino acids: CASSLSSGAKNIQYF. The CDR3 DNA reads TGTGCCAGCAGTTTATCATCGGGAGCCAAAAACATTCAGTACTTC.

This clonotype has just a few counts. This chain connects TRBV20-1 to TRBJ2-7; D is unclear. The CDR3 contains 11 residues. The germline V gene has CDR1 DFQATT and CDR2 SNEGSKA (reference sequence). Trimming pared 3 bases from V and 3 bases from J, leaving 6 bases between. CDR3 region: CSARRSYEQYF. CDR3 nucleotide sequence: TGCAGTGCTAGGCGCAGCTACGAGCAGTACTTC.

In its sample, this clonotype was seen many times. The chain recombines TRBV12-3 or TRBV12-4 with TRBJ1-5, with D uncertain. Trimming removed 6 bases from V and 9 bases from J, with 6 bases in between. This CDR3 is built from 10 residues. CDR3 protein: CASSRRPQHF. The CDR3, as DNA: TGTGCCAGCAGCCGGAGGCCCCAGCATTTT.

This chain connects TRBV28 to TRBJ2-3; D is unresolved. The CDR3 extends over 14 amino acids. From germline, CDR1 is MDHEN and CDR2 SYDVKM. The V and J ends lost 4 bases and 0 bases respectively, with 8 bases between them. The chain's CDR3 is CASSSSLSTDTQYF. The DNA for the CDR3 is TGTGCCAGCAGTTCCTCCTTGAGCACAGATACGCAGTATTTT.

This clonotype was found a few times. The chain recombines TRBV20-1 with TRBJ1-6; D not resolved. CDR1 and CDR2 from the germline V gene are DFQATT and SNEGSKA (reference sequence). Between the trimmed V and J ends, which lost 3 bases and 2 bases, there was a span of 5 bases. The CDR3 runs to 13 residues. The CDR3 nucleotides read TGCAGTGCTAGTGTTGCCTATAATTCACCCCTCCACTTT. Translated, it gives CSASVAYNSPLHF.

This clonotype was picked up a small number of times. This rearrangement joins TRBV4-1 to TRBJ2-7, with 7 bases that match TRBD1. The germline CDR1 and CDR2 sequences are MGHRA and YSYEKL. The CDR3 consists of 15 residues. With V trimmed by 1 base and J by 2 bases, 5 bases remained unmatched. The CDR3: CASSQATGRPYEQYF. Written as DNA, the CDR3 is TGCGCCAGCAGCCAAGCGACAGGGCGGCCCTACGAGCAGTACTTC.

In this sample, this clonotype turned up many times. The chain has TRBV6-1 and TRBJ1-5; possibly TRBD1 for D (6 bases). The CDR3 is 16 amino acids. Looked up from germline, CDR1 is MNHNS and CDR2 is SASEGT. The germline V and J ends were trimmed by 6 bases and 3 bases, with 18 bases remaining between them. CDR3 in amino acids: CASSPGPTGNNQPQHF. Here the CDR3 DNA reads TGTGCCAGCAGCCCTGGGCCTACAGGGAACAATCAGCCCCAGCATTTT.

The chain couples TRBV7-8 to TRBJ2-2; the match to TRBD2 covers 8 bases. Germline trimming cut 0 bases from V and 5 bases from J; bases unmatched to any gene: 8. The CDR3 runs to 17 residues. Germline CDR1 is SGHVS and CDR2 is FQNEAQ. The CDR3 sequence is CASSLAGVAGTTGELFF. CDR3 nucleotide sequence: TGTGCCAGCAGCTTAGCGGGAGTAGCGGGAACGACCGGGGAGCTGTTTTTT.

V and J are TRBV2 and TRBJ2-3; 8 bases line up with TRBD2. Germline loops: CDR1 SNHLY, CDR2 FYNNEI. This CDR3 region has 15 residues. V lost 4 bases to trimming and J lost 4 bases; unmatched junction nucleotides: 7. The CDR3 sequence: CASSAAGGEADTQYF. CDR3 DNA sequence: TGTGCCAGCAGTGCGGCGGGGGGAGAAGCAGATACGCAGTATTTT.